This T cell receptor (beta chain) is drawn from a study of blood T cell repertoires in COVID-19. Donors were grouped by their self-reported clinical history. The repertoire was sequenced with immunoSEQ multiplex PCR; TCRdb's copy has only in-frame clones and lacks some. The data contain about 82,000 clones, 75% to 90% of them singletons. The V gene lost 0 bases and the J gene lost 7 bases, with 18 bases spanning the gap. The CDR3 sequence is 17 residues long. The V gene's germline CDR1 is LNHDA and CDR2 SQIVND (reference sequence). The sequence was collected from a woman aged 50 to 60 with acute COVID-19. The V call is TRBV19, the J call TRBJ1-4; D is perhaps TRBD1 (6 bases). Sequenced material: PBMCs or T cells enriched from blood (not recorded which). The CDR3 loop reads CASSIDSQGTSSEKLFF. The CDR3, as DNA: TGTGCCAGTAGTATAGATTCCCAGGGGACCAGCAGTGAAAAACTGTTTTTT.